This T cell receptor beta chain came from a study of blood T cell repertoires in COVID-19. In the study overall: Some COVID-19 samples were acute and others convalescent; all came from the United States, Italy and Spain. T cells, B-cell-depleted T cells, or PBMCs provided the cDNA or gDNA that served as material.

Method: immunoSEQ multiplex PCR; TCRdb's copy keeps in-frame clones and lacks some. This table holds just over 90,000 clones, around four fifths found once. The CDR3 length is 15 residues. The germline V gene encodes CDR1 SQVTM and CDR2 ANQGSEA. V lost 1 base, J lost 4 bases, and 2 bases stayed unmatched. This chain connects TRBV29-1 to TRBJ2-7; the match to TRBD2 covers 15 bases. The specimen sequenced was peripheral blood. The clonotype originates from a human donor in a cohort sampled during active COVID-19. CDR3 amino acids: CSVEGTSGREYEQYF. CDR3 sequence (DNA): TGCAGCGTTGAAGGGACTAGCGGGAGGGAGTACGAGCAGTACTTC.